The sequence of this T cell receptor beta chain was determined in a study of blood T cell repertoires in COVID-19. This table comes from immunoSEQ multiplex PCR, and its TCRdb copy is limited to in-frame clones, with some not included. The table has about 290,000 clones, roughly nine tenths seen once. Participants reported their clinical history, and cohort assignment relied on those reports. This CDR3 spans 14 amino acids. The ends lost 8 bases at V and 3 bases at J; junction bases unmatched: 8. Germline-derived CDR1 and CDR2 are GTSNPN and SVGIG (reference sequence). Sequencing was carried out using PBMCs or T cells enriched from blood (not recorded which). The TCR was taken from a woman aged 40 to 50 who had recovered from COVID-19. The chain couples TRBV30 to TRBJ1-1, with 11 bases aligning to TRBD1. The CDR3 reads CALHPGQGDTEAFF. CDR3 in DNA: TGTGCCCTCCACCCGGGACAGGGGGACACTGAAGCTTTCTTT.